This TCR beta chain is from a study of shared clonotypes between healthy human individuals. This CDR3 comprises 13 residues. V lost 11 bases, J lost 0 bases, and 14 bases lay in between. Germline CDR1 MNHEY, CDR2 SVGAGI. Ten immunoSEQ deep assay plates were used by the authors to sequence unsorted PBMC DNA. In the original analysis: Quality scores were absent from the junction-only immunoSEQ sequences, so filtering differed. TCRdb's copy holds only in-frame clones and misses some; the assay was immunoSEQ multiplex PCR. V, J and clone size are taken as reported in that table, and D and trimming were inferred from the DNA itself. The table lists about 460,000 clones, approximately 77% of them singletons.

Sequencing was done on a sample of PBMCs. V is TRBV6-5 and J is TRBJ2-7; possibly TRBD1 for D (5 bases). The sequence derives from a middle-aged woman in good health. Some clones in this sample may be carry-over from other donors' samples. The CDR3 DNA follows: TGTGCCTGTCAGCAGGGATTCTCCTACGAGCAGTACTTC. Amino acid sequence: CACQQGFSYEQYF.